These 27 T cell receptor beta chains were sequenced from one sample in a study of read filtering for tumor transcriptome and immune sequencing. From 300 to 450 ng of RNA, a library with molecular barcoded alpha/delta and beta/gamma adaptors was made. MiXCR was run by TCRdb on the reads, yielding one entry per CDR3 protein. The table includes under 150,000 distinct CDR3 sequences, approximately 13% detected once. The sample comprised a population of CD138-negative cells sorted from bone marrow. The receptors come from a donor aged 40 or over with multiple myeloma.

This rearrangement joins TRBV14 to TRBJ1-1, with D unresolved. CDR1 SGHDN and CDR2 FVKESK come from the germline V gene. This CDR3 spans 15 amino acids. V was shortened by 1 base and J by 0 bases, with 9 bases between the two germline ends. The CDR3 nucleotides read TGTGCCAGCAGCCAAGGGCTATATCTGAACACTGAAGCTTTCTTT. Translated, it gives CASSQGLYLNTEAFF.

Regarding this clonotype: This may be a read error, as it is one base from a much larger clone. This rearrangement joins TRBV7-2 to TRBJ2-4; 10 bases agree with TRBD2. The CDR3 length is 19 residues. With 5 bases clipped from V and 5 bases from J, the junction kept 18 bases outside the gene matches. Germline V gene data show CDR1 as SGHTA and CDR2 as FQGNSA. The DNA for the CDR3 is TGTGCCAGCAGCCATAGACGGGGTAGCGGGAGGCCCGGCGAAAACATTCAGTACTTC. The encoded protein is CASSHRRGSGRPGENIQYF.

The sample holds many counts of this clonotype. CDR3 nucleotide sequence: TGTGCCAGCAGCAAGGACAGTTCCTATTTCAACGAGCAGTACTTC. This encodes CASSKDSSYFNEQYF. V and J are TRBV6-2 or TRBV6-3 and TRBJ2-7; maybe TRBD1 (6 bases). The V end was cut by 6 bases, the J end by 5 bases, with 20 bases between. The CDR3 runs to 15 residues. CDR1 and CDR2 (germline): MNHEY, SVGEGT.

This clonotype was found many times. This sequence joins TRBV4-1 and TRBJ1-5; 9 bases align to TRBD1. Germline V CDR1 and CDR2: MGHRA, YSYEKL. V shed 3 bases and J 2 bases; nucleotides not matched to a gene: 5. This CDR3 has 16 amino acids. DNA for the CDR3: TGCGCCAGCAGCCACCGGACAGGGGTGGGCAATCAGCCCCAGCATTTT. Translated: CASSHRTGVGNQPQHF.

Note on this clonotype: A read error may produce the germline difference seen at one junction end. This rearrangement joins TRBV18 to TRBJ2-5; tentatively, D is TRBD1 (6 bases). Looked up from germline, CDR1 is KGHSH and CDR2 is LQKENI. The CDR3 consists of 17 residues. CDR3: CASSPYETTVGQEAQYF. DNA for the CDR3: TGTGCCAGCTCACCATATGAGACAACGGTGGGACAAGAGGCCCAGTACTTC.

This clonotype was picked up many times. The chain joins TRBV12-5 to TRBJ2-2, with 8 bases aligning to TRBD2. This CDR3 region has 21 residues. V dropped 7 bases and J dropped 6; count of bases not matched to a gene: 28. The V gene's germline CDR1 is LGHNT and CDR2 FRNRAP. DNA of the CDR3: TGTGCTAGTGAATGGGTTCCCGGGACATTCGGGCAGCGGGAGAGGGCCGGGGAGCTGTTTTTT. Protein product: CASEWVPGTFGQRERAGELFF. Supplemented by reference TRBV12-5 and TRBJ2-2, the full variable domain reads DARVTQTPRHKVTEMGQEVTMRCQPILGHNTVFWYRQTMMQGLELLAYFRNRAPLDDSGMPKDRFSAEMPDATLATLKIQPSEPRDSAVYFCASEWVPGTFGQRERAGELFFGEGSRLTVL.

Comments on this clonotype: A much larger clone lies one base from this, so it may be a read error. The chain combines TRBV5-1 with TRBJ2-1, with D perhaps matching TRBD1 (6 bases). The V and J ends lost 1 base and 4 bases respectively, with 9 bases between them. The CDR3 spans 14 residues. From germline, CDR1 is SGHRS and CDR2 YFSETQ. Written as DNA, the CDR3 is TGCGCCAGCAGCTTGTCGACAGGATACAATGAGCAGTTCTTC. As protein: CASSLSTGYNEQFF.

This clonotype was seen ten or more times. This chain uses TRBV7-9 with TRBJ2-7; 9 bases are a match to TRBD2. The CDR3 consists of 15 residues. The V and J ends lost 5 bases and 7 bases, in that order; junction bases with no gene match: 12. The V gene's germline CDR1 is SEHNR and CDR2 FQNEAQ (reference sequence). The CDR3 spells CASSRPTSGVEEQYF. The CDR3, as DNA: TGTGCCAGCAGCCGCCCGACTAGCGGCGTTGAAGAGCAGTACTTC.

This clonotype was recorded at least ten times. The chain is built from TRBV7-9 and TRBJ2-3, with TRBD2 matching over 10 bases. V gave up 6 bases and J gave up 5 bases; unmatched junction bases: 11. Germline CDR1 and CDR2: SEHNR and FQNEAQ (reference sequence). CDR3 length: 16 amino acids. The CDR3 DNA is TGTGCCAGCAGTCAAACCGGGACTAGCGACGAAGATACGCAGTATTTT. It codes for CASSQTGTSDEDTQYF. The whole variable domain, filled in from reference TRBV7-9 and TRBJ2-3, reads DTGVSQNPRHKITKRGQNVTFRCDPISEHNRLYWYRQTLGQGPEFLTYFQNEAQLEKSRLLSDRFSAERPKGSFSTLEIQRTEQGDSAMYLCASSQTGTSDEDTQYFGPGTRLTVL.

This clonotype was observed many times. The chain has TRBV12-3 or TRBV12-4 and TRBJ2-2, with 10 bases matching TRBD2. Unmatched junction bases numbered 2, after V lost 4 bases and J lost 6 bases. The CDR3 loop spans 14 amino acids. The CDR3 sequence: CASSSAGGPGELFF. DNA for the CDR3: TGTGCCAGCAGTTCAGCGGGAGGGCCCGGGGAGCTGTTTTTT.

This clonotype came up many times. V is TRBV19 and J is TRBJ2-1; tentative D call: TRBD1 (5 bases). This CDR3 has 14 residues. Germline CDR1 and CDR2: LNHDA and SQIVND (reference sequence). V was shortened by 8 bases and J by 3 bases, with 14 bases between the two germline ends. The CDR3 loop is CASSRQTYYNEQFF. Written as DNA, the CDR3 is TGTGCCAGTTCAAGACAGACTTACTACAATGAGCAGTTCTTC. The full variable domain, in which reference TRBV19 and TRBJ2-1 provide the parts outside the CDR3, is DGGITQSPKYLFRKEGQNVTLSCEQNLNHDAMYWYRQDPGQGLRLIYYSQIVNDFQKGDIAEGYSVSREKKESFPLTVTSAQKNPTAFYLCASSRQTYYNEQFFGPGTRLTVL.

This clonotype was recorded many times. This sequence joins TRBV20-1 and TRBJ2-7; tentative D call: TRBD2 (6 bases). V lost 6 bases, J lost 0 bases, and 9 bases lay in between. The CDR3 has 12 residues. Germline assignment: CDR1 DFQATT and CDR2 SNEGSKA (reference sequence). The CDR3 loop reads CSARDFSYEQYF. CDR3 nucleotide sequence: TGCAGTGCCAGGGACTTCTCCTACGAGCAGTACTTC.

This clonotype was observed many times. The V call is TRBV15, the J call TRBJ2-4, with a weak D call TRBD1 (5 bases). The germline CDR1 and CDR2 sequences are LNHNV and YYDKDF (reference sequence). This CDR3 comprises 14 residues. V gave up 5 bases and J gave up 5 bases, with 13 bases separating them. CDR3 region: CATSSRTNQNIQYF. For the CDR3, the DNA is TGTGCCACCAGCTCCCGGACAAACCAAAACATTCAGTACTTC.

The CDR3: CASSEVRTAYGYTF. DNA for the CDR3: TGTGCCAGCAGTGAAGTAAGGACAGCCTATGGCTACACCTTC. The chain uses TRBV6-1 and TRBJ1-2; maybe TRBD1 (6 bases). With 1 base removed from V and 4 bases from J, the gap between germline ends came to 10 bases. The CDR3 consists of 14 residues. CDR1 MNHNS and CDR2 SASEGT come from the germline V gene.

This CDR3 reads CSARDRRDQPQHF. CDR3 nucleotide sequence: TGCAGTGCTAGAGATCGGAGGGACCAGCCCCAGCATTTT. V and J are TRBV20-1 and TRBJ1-5; TRBD1 might be the D (5 bases). The germline V gene encodes CDR1 DFQATT and CDR2 SNEGSKA (reference sequence). With 0 bases removed from V and 7 bases from J, the gap between germline ends came to 10 bases. The CDR3 length is 13 residues.

This clonotype came up many times. The chain joins TRBV4-3 to TRBJ2-1; tentative D call: TRBD1 (6 bases). V was cut by 8 bases and J by 8 bases, with 19 bases left in between. In germline, CDR1 is LGHNA, CDR2 YSLEER. This CDR3 is built from 14 residues. The CDR3, as DNA: TGCGCCAGCGCTAAACAGGGCGGTGGCTATGAGCAGTTCTTC. Residues: CASAKQGGGYEQFF.

The V and J genes are TRBV6-6 and TRBJ2-5; TRBD1 aligns across 9 bases. This CDR3 contains 15 residues. The germline CDR1 and CDR2 sequences are MNHNY and SVGAGI (reference sequence). Unmatched junction bases numbered 6, after V lost 5 bases and J lost 2 bases. For the CDR3, the DNA is TGTGCCAGCAGTCTCCGGGACAGGGAGCAAGAGACCCAGTACTTC. Amino acids: CASSLRDREQETQYF.

This clonotype was counted ten times or more. The CDR3 DNA sequence: TGTGCCAGCAGCCAAGAGCCTAGTTCCTACAATGAGCAGTTCTTC. The encoded protein is CASSQEPSSYNEQFF. V is TRBV3-1 and J is TRBJ2-1, with no clear D. This CDR3 has 15 residues. V was cut by 0 bases and J by 1 base, with 7 bases left in between. CDR1 and CDR2 from the germline V gene are LGHDT and YNNKEL (reference sequence).

The sample holds many counts of this clonotype. V gene TRBV25-1 combines with J gene TRBJ2-2, with TRBD1 identical over 8 bases. Germline V gives CDR1 MGHDK, CDR2 SYGVNS. This CDR3 is 15 amino acids long. The V and J ends lost 8 bases and 4 bases, in that order; junction bases with no gene match: 9. Here the CDR3 reads CASHSQDRATGELFF. Written as DNA, the CDR3 is TGTGCCAGCCACTCTCAGGACAGGGCCACCGGGGAGCTGTTTTTT.

In its sample, this clonotype was seen many times. The CDR3 sequence is CASSTQGLVGHNEQFF. The CDR3 DNA sequence: TGTGCCAGCAGCACCCAAGGACTAGTAGGGCACAATGAGCAGTTCTTC. The chain uses TRBV7-2 and TRBJ2-1; 7 bases map to TRBD2. The germline V gene encodes CDR1 SGHTA and CDR2 FQGNSA. The CDR3 is 16 amino acids. V was clipped by 5 bases and J by 5 bases; unmatched bases: 12.

This clonotype was counted ten times or more. This chain uses TRBV18 with TRBJ1-1; a possible D gene is TRBD1 (6 bases). The CDR3 is 17 amino acids. Looked up from germline, CDR1 is KGHSH and CDR2 is LQKENI. With 3 bases removed from V and 0 bases from J, the gap between germline ends came to 17 bases. CDR3 residues: CASSPRDTNLMNTEAFF. The CDR3 DNA reads as TGTGCCAGCTCACCCAGGGACACCAACCTCATGAACACTGAAGCTTTCTTT.

This sequence joins TRBV6-5 and TRBJ2-2; weak D call: TRBD2 (5 bases). This CDR3 has 18 residues. V lost 7 bases, J lost 0 bases, and 21 bases lay in between. Per the germline V gene, CDR1 is MNHEY and CDR2 is SVGAGI. The DNA for the CDR3 is TGTGCCAGCATCGGAGACCCCAACGGGGAAACGAACACCGGGGAGCTGTTTTTT. Translated, it gives CASIGDPNGETNTGELFF.

This clonotype was observed a handful of times. The gene calls are TRBV19 and TRBJ2-7, with D possibly TRBD1 on 6 matching bases. Trimming removed 5 bases at V and 2 bases at J, with 13 bases between. This CDR3 contains 14 residues. Per the germline V gene, CDR1 is LNHDA and CDR2 is SQIVND (reference sequence). The CDR3 region has the DNA TGTGCCAGTAGTCCCCGGGACACTCCCTACGAGCAGTACTTC. Its protein product is CASSPRDTPYEQYF.

This clonotype was seen at least ten times. The V and J genes are TRBV27 and TRBJ2-2; D is perhaps TRBD2 (6 bases). The germline V gene has CDR1 MNHEY and CDR2 SMNVEV (reference sequence). Trimming left V 5 bases short and J 4 bases short, with 20 bases between. The CDR3 extends over 17 amino acids. CDR3 region: CASSPMQLAPTTGELFF. The CDR3 DNA sequence: TGTGCCAGCAGTCCCATGCAACTAGCTCCAACCACCGGGGAGCTGTTTTTT.

This clonotype was observed at least ten times. The rearrangement joins TRBV18 to TRBJ2-3; 7 bases line up with TRBD1. Germline lookup yields CDR1 KGHSH and CDR2 LQKENI. The V and J ends lost 0 bases and 4 bases, in that order; junction bases with no gene match: 4. This CDR3 has 15 residues. This CDR3 is CASSPPGQRSDTQYF. The CDR3 DNA reads TGTGCCAGCTCACCACCGGGACAGAGATCAGATACGCAGTATTTT.

The chain carries TRBV20-1 and TRBJ2-3, with 8 nucleotides matching TRBD2. CDR1 and CDR2 from the germline V gene are DFQATT and SNEGSKA (reference sequence). V was pared by 3 bases and J by 8 bases, with 1 base of the junction left unmatched. The CDR3 is made up of 11 amino acids. The CDR3 sequence: CSASLAGTQYF. Written as DNA, the CDR3 is TGCAGTGCTAGCCTAGCGGGTACGCAGTATTTT.

With respect to this clonotype: A much bigger clone sits one base away, suggesting this may be a read error. The rearrangement links TRBV5-6 to TRBJ2-2; D is unclear. The CDR3 extends over 10 amino acids. Trimming took off 7 bases at V and 7 bases at J, with 5 bases between the two ends. Per germline, CDR1 SGHDT and CDR2 YYEEEE. CDR3 nucleotide sequence: TGTGCCAGCGGCCTCGGGGAGCTGTTTTTT. Its translation: CASGLGELFF.